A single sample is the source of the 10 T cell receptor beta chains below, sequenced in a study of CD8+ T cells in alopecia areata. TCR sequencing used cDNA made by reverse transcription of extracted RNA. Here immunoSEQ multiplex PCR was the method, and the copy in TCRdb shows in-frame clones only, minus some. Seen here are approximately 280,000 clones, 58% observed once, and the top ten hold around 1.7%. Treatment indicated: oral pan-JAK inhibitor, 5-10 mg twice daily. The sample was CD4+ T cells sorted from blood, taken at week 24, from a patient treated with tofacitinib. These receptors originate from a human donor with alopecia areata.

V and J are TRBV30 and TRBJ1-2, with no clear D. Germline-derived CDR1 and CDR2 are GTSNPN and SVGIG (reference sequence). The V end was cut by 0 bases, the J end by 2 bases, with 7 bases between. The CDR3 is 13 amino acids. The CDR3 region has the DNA TGTGCCTGGAGTGTACTACAGAACTATGGCTACACCTTC. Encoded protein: CAWSVLQNYGYTF. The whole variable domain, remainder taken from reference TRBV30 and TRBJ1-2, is SQTIHQWPATLVQPVGSPLSLECTVEGTSNPNLYWYRQAAGRGLQLLFYSVGIGQISSEVPQNLSASRPQDRQFILSSKKLLLSDSGFYLCAWSVLQNYGYTFGSGTRLTVV.

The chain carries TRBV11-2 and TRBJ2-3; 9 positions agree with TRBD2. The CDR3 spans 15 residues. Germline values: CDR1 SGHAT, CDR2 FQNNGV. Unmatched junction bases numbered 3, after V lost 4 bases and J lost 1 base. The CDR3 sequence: CASSYQRGGTDTQYF. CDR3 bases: TGTGCCAGCAGCTATCAGCGGGGGGGCACAGATACGCAGTATTTT.

CDR3 loop: CASSIRTGPFF. The CDR3 DNA reads TGTGCCAGCAGCATTAGGACGGGACCTTTCTTT. This rearrangement joins TRBV2 to TRBJ1-1; tentatively, D is TRBD1 (5 bases). V lost 6 bases, J lost 12 bases, and 14 bases lay in between. Per germline, CDR1 SNHLY and CDR2 FYNNEI. This CDR3 is built from 11 residues.

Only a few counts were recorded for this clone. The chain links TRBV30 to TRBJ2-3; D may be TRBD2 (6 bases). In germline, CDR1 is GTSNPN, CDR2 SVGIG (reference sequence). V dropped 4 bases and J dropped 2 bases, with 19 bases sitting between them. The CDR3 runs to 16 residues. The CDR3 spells CAWTAPRWGDTDTQYF. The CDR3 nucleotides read TGTGCCTGGACCGCCCCTCGCTGGGGGGACACAGATACGCAGTATTTT. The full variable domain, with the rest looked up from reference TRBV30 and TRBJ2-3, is SQTIHQWPATLVQPVGSPLSLECTVEGTSNPNLYWYRQAAGRGLQLLFYSVGIGQISSEVPQNLSASRPQDRQFILSSKKLLLSDSGFYLCAWTAPRWGDTDTQYFGPGTRLTVL.

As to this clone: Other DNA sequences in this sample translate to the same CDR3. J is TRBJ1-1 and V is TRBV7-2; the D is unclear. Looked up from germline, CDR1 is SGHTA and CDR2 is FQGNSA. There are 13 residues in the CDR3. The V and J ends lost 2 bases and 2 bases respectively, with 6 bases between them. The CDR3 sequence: CASSLRGNTEAFF. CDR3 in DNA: TGTGCCAGCAGCTTACGGGGAAACACTGAAGCTTTCTTT.

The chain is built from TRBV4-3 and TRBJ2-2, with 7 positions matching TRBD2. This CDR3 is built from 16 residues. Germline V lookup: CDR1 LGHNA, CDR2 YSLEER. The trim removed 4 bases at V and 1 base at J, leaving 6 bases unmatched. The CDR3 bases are TGCGCCAGCAGCCGTTCCGGGACTAAGAACACCGGGGAGCTGTTTTTT. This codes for CASSRSGTKNTGELFF.

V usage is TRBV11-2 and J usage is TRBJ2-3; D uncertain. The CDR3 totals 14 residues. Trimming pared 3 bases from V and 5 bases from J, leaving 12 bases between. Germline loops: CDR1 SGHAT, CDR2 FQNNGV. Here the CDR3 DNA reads TGTGCCAGCAGCTTCCCGGCGGATTTAGATACGCAGTATTTT. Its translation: CASSFPADLDTQYF.

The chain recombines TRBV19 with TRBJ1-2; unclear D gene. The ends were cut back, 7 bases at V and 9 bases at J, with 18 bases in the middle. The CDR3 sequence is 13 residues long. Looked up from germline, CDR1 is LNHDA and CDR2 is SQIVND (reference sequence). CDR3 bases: TGTGCCAGTACTGGTGACCTGGCTGGTAGCTACACCTTC. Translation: CASTGDLAGSYTF.

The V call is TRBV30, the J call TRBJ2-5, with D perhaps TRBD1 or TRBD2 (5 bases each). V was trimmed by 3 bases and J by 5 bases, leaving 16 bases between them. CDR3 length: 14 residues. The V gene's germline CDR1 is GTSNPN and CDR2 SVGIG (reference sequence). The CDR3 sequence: CAWRMVRERETQYF. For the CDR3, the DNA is TGTGCCTGGAGAATGGTCAGGGAGAGGGAGACCCAGTACTTC. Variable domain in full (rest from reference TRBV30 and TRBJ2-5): SQTIHQWPATLVQPVGSPLSLECTVEGTSNPNLYWYRQAAGRGLQLLFYSVGIGQISSEVPQNLSASRPQDRQFILSSKKLLLSDSGFYLCAWRMVRERETQYFGPGTRLLVL.

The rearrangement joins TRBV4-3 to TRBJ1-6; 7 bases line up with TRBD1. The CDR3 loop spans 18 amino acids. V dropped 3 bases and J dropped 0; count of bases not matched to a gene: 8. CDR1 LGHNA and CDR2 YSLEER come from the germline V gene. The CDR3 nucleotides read TGCGCCAGCAGCCATCATCGGGACAGCCTCTCCTATAATTCACCCCTCCACTTT. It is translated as CASSHHRDSLSYNSPLHF.